Listed below are T cell receptor beta chains from one sample, sequenced in a study of control samples from healthy donors and cancer patients. Method: immunoSEQ multiplex PCR; TCRdb's copy keeps in-frame clones and lacks some. The sample holds under 150,000 clones, 80% to 90% seen once. Sequenced: PBMCs. The receptor set was obtained from a woman aged 50 to 60 with colorectal cancer. Each CDR3 is given with its conserved first and last residue. D genes are given only for firm matches. Some rows mark clone size as missing; the rest say once, few, many or name a class of expanded clone.

D,V,size,J,CDR3,DNA
.,TRBV5-1,.,TRBJ2-5,CASSLVGETQYF,TGCGCCAGCAGCTTGGTAGGAGAGACCCAGTACTTC
TRBD1,TRBV27,.,TRBJ1-5,CASTGTGGDQPQHF,TGTGCCAGTACCGGGACAGGGGGGGATCAGCCCCAGCATTTT
TRBD1,TRBV6-2/TRBV6-3,.,TRBJ1-2,CASSYPGQGDYGYTF,TGTGCCAGCAGTTACCCGGGACAGGGGGACTATGGCTACACCTTC
.,TRBV25-1,.,TRBJ1-4,CASSEGQSNEKLFF,TGTGCCAGCAGTGAAGGACAGTCTAATGAAAAACTGTTTTTT
.,TRBV6-4,.,TRBJ2-1,CASSVEFSFRDEQFF,TGTGCCAGCAGTGTAGAGTTTTCCTTCCGCGATGAGCAGTTCTTC
TRBD2,TRBV6-2/TRBV6-3,.,TRBJ2-1,CASSYSGLAGVYNEQFF,TGTGCCAGCAGTTACTCGGGACTAGCGGGAGTTTACAATGAGCAGTTCTTC
TRBD1,TRBV5-1,.,TRBJ1-2,CASSLGQGYFRANYGYTF,TGCGCCAGCAGCTTGGGACAGGGGTATTTCCGAGCTAACTATGGCTACACCTTC
.,TRBV3-1/TRBV3-2,.,TRBJ1-1,CASSPTGNTEAFF,TGTGCCAGCAGCCCGACAGGGAACACTGAAGCTTTCTTT
TRBD2,TRBV3-1/TRBV3-2,.,TRBJ2-3,CASSQEGLAGGRGADTQYF,TGTGCCAGCAGCCAAGAAGGCCTAGCGGGGGGGCGAGGGGCAGATACGCAGTATTTT
TRBD2,TRBV19,.,TRBJ2-3,CASSIAAGGTDTQYF,TGTGCCAGTAGTATAGCAGCGGGAGGCACAGATACGCAGTATTTT
TRBD1,TRBV25-1,.,TRBJ2-6,CASTWDRESGANVLTF,TGTGCCAGCACTTGGGACAGGGAGTCTGGGGCCAACGTCCTGACTTTC
.,TRBV5-1,.,TRBJ2-3,CASSLGALEWRSDTQYF,TGCGCCAGCAGCTTGGGGGCATTGGAATGGCGTTCGGATACGCAGTATTTT
.,TRBV7-8,.,TRBJ2-5,CASSPPATVQETQYF,TGTGCCAGCAGCCCACCGGCAACGGTCCAAGAGACCCAGTACTTC
.,TRBV2,once,TRBJ2-2,CASGNRSYSGELFF,TGTGCCAGCGGAAACAGAAGTTATTCCGGGGAGCTGTTTTTT
TRBD1,TRBV6-6,.,TRBJ1-2,CASSYAPGTAYGYTF,TGTGCCAGCAGTTACGCCCCCGGGACAGCCTATGGCTACACCTTC
TRBD1,TRBV5-1,.,TRBJ1-6,CASSLGQGAYSPLHF,TGCGCCAGCAGCTTGGGACAGGGGGCTTATTCACCCCTCCACTTT
TRBD1,TRBV4-1,.,TRBJ2-1,CASSPSGDRAYEQFF,TGCGCCAGCAGCCCTTCCGGGGACAGGGCGTATGAGCAGTTCTTC
.,TRBV5-6,.,TRBJ2-5,CASSHTGTQREETQYF,TGTGCCAGCAGCCATACCGGAACACAGAGGGAAGAGACCCAGTACTTC
.,TRBV5-1,.,TRBJ2-1,CASRSGLGGQYEQFF,TGCGCCAGCAGATCAGGACTAGGGGGCCAATATGAGCAGTTCTTC
TRBD2,TRBV6-5,.,TRBJ2-1,CASSLSGGAYNEQFF,TGTGCCAGCAGTCTTAGCGGGGGGGCCTACAATGAGCAGTTCTTC
.,TRBV10-3,.,TRBJ2-2,CAISGGRDTGELFF,TGTGCCATCAGCGGGGGGCGCGACACCGGGGAGCTGTTTTTT
TRBD1,TRBV7-9,.,TRBJ2-7,CASSSRQGGTYEQYF,TGTGCCAGCAGCTCCCGACAAGGGGGCACCTACGAGCAGTACTTC
TRBD1,TRBV4-1,.,TRBJ2-2,CASSQETGANTGELFF,TGCGCCAGCAGCCAAGAAACAGGGGCCAACACCGGGGAGCTGTTTTTT
TRBD2,TRBV11-3,.,TRBJ2-3,CASSLGLAGNTDTQYF,TGTGCCAGCAGCTTAGGACTAGCGGGGAACACAGATACGCAGTATTTT
.,TRBV7-3,.,TRBJ1-1,CASSLARNTEAFF,TGTGCCAGCAGCTTAGCAAGGAACACTGAAGCTTTCTTT
.,TRBV6-7,.,TRBJ1-1,CASNQQQAFF,TGTGCCAGCAACCAACAGCAAGCTTTCTTT
.,TRBV30,.,TRBJ2-5,CAWGIHATLYQETQYF,TGTGCCTGGGGAATCCACGCTACTCTGTACCAAGAGACCCAGTACTTC
.,TRBV4-2,.,TRBJ2-7,CASSQAGDSYEQYF,TGTGCCAGCAGCCAAGCAGGCGACAGTTACGAGCAGTACTTC
.,TRBV5-1,.,TRBJ1-2,CASSWDRTDYGYTF,TGCGCCAGCAGCTGGGACCGGACGGACTATGGCTACACCTTC
.,TRBV27,.,TRBJ1-2,CASSLWGRNYGYTF,TGTGCCAGCAGTTTATGGGGCCGTAACTATGGCTACACCTTC
.,TRBV5-1,.,TRBJ2-3,CASSYASADTQYF,TGCGCCAGCAGCTATGCTTCGGCGGATACGCAGTATTTT
.,TRBV21-1,.,TRBJ1-6,CASSKGRGPSEASYNSPLHF,TGTGCCAGCAGCAAAGGACGGGGACCCTCAGAGGCCTCCTATAATTCACCCCTCCACTTT
.,TRBV25-1,.,TRBJ1-6,CASSESVPGAYNSPLHF,TGTGCCAGCAGTGAATCTGTTCCGGGGGCCTATAATTCACCCCTCCACTTT
TRBD2,TRBV5-3,.,TRBJ2-1,CARSPGGLAGGLSSYNEQFF,TGTGCCAGAAGCCCCGGGGGACTAGCGGGAGGCCTGAGCTCCTACAATGAGCAGTTCTTC
TRBD1,TRBV5-8,.,TRBJ1-3,CASRSDRVPGNTIYF,TGTGCCAGCAGATCAGACAGGGTACCCGGAAACACCATATATTTT